These 30 T cell receptor beta chains originate from one sample sequenced in a study of blood T cell repertoires in COVID-19. The assay was immunoSEQ multiplex PCR, and TCRdb's table has in-frame clones only and misses some. The data contain more than 35,000 clones, around nine tenths of them singletons. The sequenced sample consisted of peripheral blood. The receptors shown here come from a man in his 70s with acute or convalescent COVID-19.

J is TRBJ2-7 and V is TRBV2; weak D call: TRBD1 (6 bases). V dropped 7 bases and J dropped 7 bases, with 17 bases sitting between them. CDR3 length: 13 residues. Germline CDR1 reads SNHLY; CDR2 reads FYNNEI. CDR3 DNA sequence: TGTGCCAGCATGGACAGTGGGGCAGGTGAGCAGTACTTC. Protein: CASMDSGAGEQYF.

This chain joins TRBV6-6 and TRBJ2-1, with D possibly being TRBD1 (5 bases). V lost 4 bases and J 4 bases, leaving 14 bases between the germline ends. The CDR3 sequence is 15 residues long. Germline CDR1 is MNHNY and CDR2 is SVGAGI (reference sequence). CDR3 coding DNA: TGTGCCAGCAGTTTTGGTACAGGAAAATACAATGAGCAGTTCTTC. Its protein product is CASSFGTGKYNEQFF.

The chain is built from TRBV5-1 and TRBJ2-3, with TRBD2 identical over 8 bases. CDR1 and CDR2 (germline): SGHRS, YFSETQ. CDR3 length: 16 amino acids. The trim removed 2 bases at V and 0 bases at J, leaving 5 bases unmatched. The CDR3 DNA follows: TGCGCCAGCAGCTTCCGGACTAGCCGGAGCACAGATACGCAGTATTTT. Amino acids: CASSFRTSRSTDTQYF.

The chain employs TRBV6-2 or TRBV6-3 and TRBJ2-6; 7 bases are a match to TRBD1. With V trimmed by 5 bases and J by 2 bases, 6 bases remained unmatched. The germline CDR1 and CDR2 sequences are MNHEY and SVGEGT. The CDR3 extends over 16 amino acids. The CDR3 DNA is TGTGCCAGCAGTCGACAGGGAACCGCTGGGGCCAACGTCCTGACTTTC. As protein: CASSRQGTAGANVLTF.

The V call is TRBV18, the J call TRBJ2-7; D possibly corresponds to TRBD1 (5 bases). Germline CDR1 KGHSH, CDR2 LQKENI. The V and J ends lost 5 bases and 1 base respectively, with 12 bases between them. The CDR3 runs to 14 residues. CDR3 loop: CASSIAQGSYEQYF. CDR3 sequence (DNA): TGTGCCAGCTCAATCGCGCAGGGTTCCTACGAGCAGTACTTC.

The chain has TRBV6-2 or TRBV6-3 and TRBJ1-4; D remains unclear. V lost 6 bases to trimming and J lost 5 bases, with 13 bases between them. This CDR3 contains 14 residues. Germline assignment: CDR1 MNHEY and CDR2 SVGEGT. CDR3 nucleotides: TGTGCCAGCAGCCCCCGGAGGGAGAATGAAAAACTGTTTTTT. It encodes CASSPRRENEKLFF.

This chain uses TRBV19 with TRBJ2-1; 8 bases fit TRBD2. The CDR3 covers 14 residues. Per germline, CDR1 LNHDA and CDR2 SQIVND (reference sequence). V gave up 10 bases and J gave up 7 bases; unmatched junction bases: 12. The CDR3, as DNA: TGTGCCACCCAGGAGCGGGGGCCGACGAATGAGCAGTTCTTC. Amino acid sequence: CATQERGPTNEQFF.

This clone was recorded once. The V gene is TRBV11-2, the J gene TRBJ2-5; D remains unclear. V was shortened by 2 bases and J by 2 bases, with 3 bases between the two germline ends. Germline V gene sequence: CDR1 SGHAT, CDR2 FQNNGV. The CDR3 loop spans 12 amino acids. CDR3 loop: CASSLTQETQYF. CDR3 DNA sequence: TGTGCCAGCAGCTTAACACAAGAGACCCAGTACTTC.

The V and J genes are TRBV7-3 and TRBJ2-1, with 7 bases lining up with TRBD2. The germline CDR1 and CDR2 sequences are SGHTA and FQGTGA. With V trimmed by 5 bases and J by 4 bases, 5 bases remained unmatched. This CDR3 comprises 14 residues. The CDR3 DNA reads as TGTGCCAGCAGCCCTAGCGGATATTACAATGAGCAGTTCTTC. Amino acids: CASSPSGYYNEQFF.

The CDR3 region has the DNA TGCAGCGTTGAACTCACCTATCAGGGTGCCGGGGAAGCTTTCTTT. It is translated as CSVELTYQGAGEAFF. V gene TRBV29-1 combines with J gene TRBJ1-1; D may be TRBD1 (5 bases). The CDR3 has 15 amino acids. The V end lost 2 bases, the J end lost 8 bases, and 21 bases lay between the germline ends. CDR1 SQVTM and CDR2 ANQGSEA come from the germline V gene.

In nucleotides, the CDR3 is TGTGCCAGCAGTGAAGTGGTCAGGGGGTTGTACGAGCAGTACTTC. Amino acid sequence: CASSEVVRGLYEQYF. The chain joins TRBV2 to TRBJ2-7, with TRBD1 matching over 7 bases. Looked up from germline, CDR1 is SNHLY and CDR2 is FYNNEI. The CDR3 contains 15 residues. V shed 1 base, J shed 4 bases, and the junction held 7 bases outside the gene matches.

The CDR3 DNA is TGTGCCAGCAGCGTACTGGCTTATGCCTACAATGAGCAGTTCTTC. This sequence encodes CASSVLAYAYNEQFF. This chain joins TRBV9 and TRBJ2-1; D not resolved. CDR1 is SGDLS, CDR2 YYNGEE, per germline. The CDR3 is made up of 15 amino acids. The V end lost 1 base, the J end lost 2 bases, and 10 bases lay between the germline ends.

This chain connects TRBV4-2 to TRBJ1-5, with D hard to call. Germline V gene sequence: CDR1 LGHNA, CDR2 YNFKEQ. This CDR3 comprises 14 residues. V gave up 0 bases and J gave up 4 bases, with 7 bases separating them. CDR3 DNA sequence: TGTGCCAGCAGCCAAGACAGGCAGAATCAGCCCCAGCATTTT. It yields the protein CASSQDRQNQPQHF.

This chain links TRBV24-1 with TRBJ1-2; D is uncertain. The CDR3 extends over 12 amino acids. V lost 4 bases to trimming and J lost 7 bases, with 9 bases between them. Germline loops: CDR1 KGHDR, CDR2 SFDVKD. Here the CDR3 DNA reads TGTGCCACCAGTGAGCCTGTAGTTGGCTACACCTTC. Translation: CATSEPVVGYTF.

V gene TRBV6-2 or TRBV6-3 combines with J gene TRBJ1-1; D possibly corresponds to TRBD1 (6 bases). V was pared by 5 bases and J by 10 bases, with 17 bases between. Germline assignment: CDR1 MNHEY and CDR2 SVGEGT. The CDR3 covers 13 residues. Here the CDR3 DNA reads TGTGCCAGCAGTCCGCGCCGGGGGGCGACAGCTTTCTTT. Its translation: CASSPRRGATAFF.

CDR3 in DNA: TGTGCCAGCAGCTTAGGACAGGGAAATCAGCCCCAGCATTTT. This gives the protein CASSLGQGNQPQHF. The chain is built from TRBV11-2 and TRBJ1-5, with 7 bases identical to TRBD1. The CDR3 extends over 14 amino acids. Germline loops: CDR1 SGHAT, CDR2 FQNNGV. After removal of 1 base from V and 4 bases from J, the junction contained 1 base not matched to a gene. The complete variable domain, with remaining parts taken from reference TRBV11-2 and TRBJ1-5, reads EAGVAQSPRYKIIEKRQSVAFWCNPISGHATLYWYQQILGQGPKLLIQFQNNGVVDDSQLPKDRFSAERLKGVDSTLKIQPAKLEDSAVYLCASSLGQGNQPQHFGDGTRLSIL.

V and J are TRBV7-2 and TRBJ2-1, with 12 bases identical to TRBD2. Germline assignment: CDR1 SGHTA and CDR2 FQGNSA. The CDR3 has 15 amino acids. With V trimmed by 5 bases and J by 8 bases, 7 bases remained unmatched. The CDR3 sequence is CASSTGTSGFDEQFF. DNA of the CDR3: TGTGCCAGCAGCACCGGGACTAGCGGGTTCGATGAGCAGTTCTTC.

The chain couples TRBV7-2 to TRBJ1-6; D perhaps matches TRBD1 (5 bases). The V gene's germline CDR1 is SGHTA and CDR2 FQGNSA. V was trimmed by 4 bases and J by 7 bases, leaving 8 bases between them. The CDR3 runs to 13 residues. CDR3 sequence (DNA): TGTGCCAGCAGCTACCGACAGAATTCACCCCTCCACTTT. Translation: CASSYRQNSPLHF.

The CDR3 is CASSLGQARSGANVLTF. For the CDR3, the DNA is TGTGCCAGCAGCTTAGGACAGGCCCGCTCTGGGGCCAACGTCCTGACTTTC. This chain connects TRBV7-9 to TRBJ2-6, with TRBD1 as a possible D gene (6 bases). The germline V gene has CDR1 SEHNR and CDR2 FQNEAQ (reference sequence). This CDR3 spans 17 amino acids. Trimming shortened V by 1 base and J by 0 bases, and 10 bases separated the two germline ends.

This clone was found once. The chain has TRBV5-6 and TRBJ2-7; D may be TRBD1 (6 bases). In germline, CDR1 is SGHDT, CDR2 YYEEEE. CDR3 length equals 13 residues. Deletions cut 2 bases from V and 5 bases from J, with 11 bases between. CDR3 amino acids: CASSLQGSDEQYF. The CDR3 DNA is TGTGCCAGCAGCTTACAGGGTTCCGACGAGCAGTACTTC.

The rearrangement uses TRBV29-1 and TRBJ2-2; 7 bases map to TRBD1. V shed 4 bases, J shed 2 bases, and the junction held 4 bases outside the gene matches. Germline loops: CDR1 SQVTM, CDR2 ANQGSEA. This CDR3 is 14 amino acids long. CDR3 amino acids: CSVGRQGNTGELFF. The CDR3 nucleotides are TGCAGCGTTGGTAGACAGGGTAACACCGGGGAGCTGTTTTTT.

The rearrangement joins TRBV11-2 to TRBJ1-1; TRBD1 might be the D (5 bases). The CDR3 contains 13 residues. Germline V CDR1 and CDR2: SGHAT, FQNNGV. V was shortened by 0 bases and J by 12 bases, with 14 bases between the two germline ends. The DNA of the CDR3 is TGTGCCAGCAGCTTAGATCTTCAGGGCAGGTCTTTCTTT. Its protein is CASSLDLQGRSFF.

This rearrangement joins TRBV3-1 (or the pseudogene TRBV3-2) to TRBJ1-2; the match to TRBD1 covers 11 bases. CDR1 and CDR2 (germline): LGHDT, YNNKEL (reference sequence). V dropped 1 base and J dropped 5; count of bases not matched to a gene: 9. The CDR3 is made up of 17 amino acids. The CDR3 region has the DNA TGTGCCAGCAGCCAAGTAGGTCTGGGACAGGGGGTTTATGGCTACACCTTC. Translation gives CASSQVGLGQGVYGYTF.

This chain links TRBV24-1 with TRBJ2-2; D is perhaps TRBD1 (6 bases). This CDR3 comprises 12 residues. CDR1 is KGHDR, CDR2 SFDVKD, per germline. V was pared by 11 bases and J by 4 bases, with 10 bases between. This CDR3 is CAIGQFTGELFF. The CDR3 DNA reads TGTGCCATCGGACAGTTCACCGGGGAGCTGTTTTTT.

The V gene is TRBV7-2, the J gene TRBJ2-5; TRBD1 matches at 8 bases. The CDR3 sequence is 16 residues long. Germline V lookup: CDR1 SGHTA, CDR2 FQGNSA. V was pared by 2 bases and J by 5 bases, with 10 bases of the junction left unmatched. In nucleotides, the CDR3 is TGTGCCAGCAGCTTATCGGTTACAGGGGGTTGGGAGACCCAGTACTTC. This encodes CASSLSVTGGWETQYF.

The chain carries TRBV6-6 and TRBJ2-7, with D perhaps TRBD2 (6 bases). V was pared by 4 bases and J by 7 bases, with 14 bases between. Per germline, CDR1 MNHNY and CDR2 SVGAGI (reference sequence). The CDR3 runs 13 residues. CDR3 residues: CASSFGTAGEQYF. Here the CDR3 DNA reads TGTGCCAGCAGTTTCGGGACGGCGGGGGAGCAGTACTTC.

The V call is TRBV13, the J call TRBJ2-1; 9 nucleotides agree with TRBD1. V shed 7 bases, J shed 5 bases, and the junction held 6 bases outside the gene matches. This CDR3 spans 14 amino acids. CDR1 is PRHDT and CDR2 is FYEKMQ in the germline V gene (reference sequence). The CDR3, as DNA: TGTGCCAGCACCCGGACAGGGGACGACAATGAGCAGTTCTTC. Translation: CASTRTGDDNEQFF.

This clone was detected only once. The chain carries TRBV19 and TRBJ1-1; 7 bases fit TRBD1. The V gene's germline CDR1 is LNHDA and CDR2 SQIVND (reference sequence). V gave up 4 bases and J gave up 4 bases; unmatched junction bases: 9. The CDR3 is 15 amino acids. The CDR3 DNA reads TGTGCCAGTAGTAGGTTGGCAGGGGGTGCCACTGAAGCTTTCTTT. It is translated as CASSRLAGGATEAFF.

The chain links TRBV25-1 to TRBJ2-3; tentatively, D is TRBD1 (5 bases). V was trimmed by 2 bases and J by 2 bases, leaving 11 bases between them. The germline V gene has CDR1 MGHDK and CDR2 SYGVNS. The CDR3 is 15 amino acids. CDR3 sequence reads: CASSEQGRPTDTQYF. The CDR3 DNA reads as TGTGCCAGCAGTGAACAGGGCCGTCCCACAGATACGCAGTATTTT. The full variable domain, its missing parts supplied by reference TRBV25-1 and TRBJ2-3, is EADIYQTPRYLVIGTGKKITLECSQTMGHDKMYWYQQDPGMELHLIHYSYGVNSTEKGDLSSESTVSRIRTEHFPLTLESARPSHTSQYLCASSEQGRPTDTQYFGPGTRLTVL.

The chain links TRBV20-1 to TRBJ1-2; D perhaps matches TRBD1 (5 bases). The CDR3 sequence is 14 residues long. Germline assignment: CDR1 DFQATT and CDR2 SNEGSKA (reference sequence). V was clipped by 3 bases and J by 2 bases, with 13 bases between them. CDR3 amino acids: CSASLLTENYGYTF. The CDR3 nucleotides read TGCAGTGCTAGTCTATTGACAGAAAACTATGGCTACACCTTC.